This T cell receptor (beta chain) was identified during a study of T cell clonality in common variable immunodeficiency. This clone was found many times. Its antigen is still unknown. The sequence runs out 3 residues before the end of the CDR3; the remainder is reconstructed from the germline J gene. Findings and limits, study-wide: CVID subjects showed higher TCRbeta clonality than healthy controls. Repertoire-complication correlations in CVID were limited by patient heterogeneity. Compared with controls, CVID subjects had fewer shared TCRbeta clones. In common variable immunodeficiency, TCR beta chains reportedly carried fewer deletions and N-nucleotide insertions.

Measured with immunoSEQ multiplex PCR; TCRdb has only the in-frame clones, and not every one. This sample carries roughly 32,000 clones, none of them present only once. Trimming took off 2 bases at V and 0 bases at J, with 15 bases between the two ends. CDR1 and CDR2 from the germline V gene are SGHNT and YYREEE (reference sequence). The CDR3 extends over 16 amino acids. Sequencing was done on a sample of peripheral blood mononuclear cells. The rearrangement uses TRBV5-4 and TRBJ2-7; D perhaps matches TRBD2 (5 bases). The clonotype comes from a person aged 18 to 75 in good health. This chain's CDR3 is CASSFPPGSPSYEQYF. CDR3 bases read: TGTGCCAGCAGCTTTCCGCCGGGGAGTCCCTCCTACGAG. The whole variable domain, filled in from reference TRBV5-4 and TRBJ2-7, reads ETGVTQSPTHLIKTRGQQVTLRCSSQSGHNTVSWYQQALGQGPQFIFQYYREEENGRGNFPPRFSGLQFPNYSSELNVNALELDDSALYLCASSFPPGSPSYEQYFGPGTRLTVT.